The sequence of this T cell receptor (beta chain) was determined in a study of blood T cell repertoires in COVID-19. Looking at the study overall: The United States, Italy and Spain provided the acute and convalescent COVID-19 samples.

This table comes from immunoSEQ multiplex PCR, and its TCRdb copy is limited to in-frame clones, with some not included. Of about 310,000 clones detected, around nine tenths appear once; the ten largest clones hold 1%. Per the germline V gene, CDR1 is SGDLS and CDR2 is YYNGEE. The CDR3 sequence is 13 residues long. After removal of 3 bases from V and 6 bases from J, the junction contained 3 bases not matched to a gene. Concerning this clone itself: This CDR3 is also generated by other DNA sequences in the sample.

Material for sequencing was peripheral blood. The clonotype comes from a man aged 45-60 years with active or convalescent COVID-19. The chain combines TRBV9 with TRBJ2-1; TRBD1 agrees at 7 bases. The CDR3 DNA follows: TGTGCCAGCAGCGCCCGACAGGGCAATGAGCAGTTCTTC. Amino acid sequence: CASSARQGNEQFF.